A single sample gave rise to the 7 T cell receptor beta chains below, sequenced in a study of blood T cell repertoires in COVID-19. Generated by immunoSEQ multiplex PCR, the TCRdb table keeps only in-frame clones and is missing some. The data show 100,000 or so clones, more than 80% seen once. Sequenced material: peripheral blood. The receptors derive from a woman in her 70s with acute or convalescent COVID-19.

The rearrangement uses TRBV11-2 and TRBJ1-6; TRBD1 is a possible D gene (5 bases). In germline, CDR1 is SGHAT, CDR2 FQNNGV. V lost 5 bases, J lost 7 bases, and 15 bases lay in between. The CDR3 length is 15 residues. For the CDR3, the DNA is TGTGCCAGCAGCCCCGTGGTGGCAGGGAATTCACCCCTCCACTTT. It codes for CASSPVVAGNSPLHF.

The chain carries TRBV18 and TRBJ1-5; 12 bases fit TRBD1. Germline V gene sequence: CDR1 KGHSH, CDR2 LQKENI. V gave up 2 bases and J gave up 1 base; unmatched junction bases: 3. The CDR3 contains 17 residues. The CDR3 is CASSPMGQGASNQPQHF. CDR3 DNA: TGTGCCAGCTCACCAATGGGACAGGGGGCGAGCAATCAGCCCCAGCATTTT.

This clone showed up just a few times. J is TRBJ2-7 and V is TRBV5-6; D gene unclear. Germline CDR1 SGHDT, CDR2 YYEEEE. The CDR3 totals 12 residues. Trimming cost V 3 bases and J 3 bases, with 7 bases left between them. DNA for the CDR3: TGTGCCAGCAGCTCGATCGGCTACGAGCAGTACTTC. Encoded protein: CASSSIGYEQYF.

The chain uses TRBV6-2 or TRBV6-3 and TRBJ2-5; 7 bases match TRBD2. CDR3 length: 16 amino acids. Germline loops: CDR1 MNHEY, CDR2 SVGEGT. V lost 2 bases and J lost 4; bases outside the gene matches: 10. The CDR3 nucleotides read TGTGCCAGCAGTTACAGGGCTAGCGGAGCTGGAGAGACCCAGTACTTC. Protein: CASSYRASGAGETQYF.

The gene calls are TRBV7-9 and TRBJ2-4; 7 bases fit TRBD1. The CDR3 contains 13 residues. V shed 5 bases and J 7 bases; nucleotides not matched to a gene: 5. Germline loops: CDR1 SEHNR, CDR2 FQNEAQ (reference sequence). The CDR3 reads CASSPTGTNIQYF. The CDR3 nucleotides read TGTGCCAGCAGCCCGACAGGGACCAACATTCAGTACTTC.

The V gene is TRBV5-6, the J gene TRBJ1-5; weak D call: TRBD1 (6 bases). Trimming removed 5 bases at V and 7 bases at J, with 16 bases between. The length of the CDR3 is 14 residues. Germline V gives CDR1 SGHDT, CDR2 YYEEEE. DNA for the CDR3: TGTGCCAGCAGTTCACAGGGTGATACACAGCCCCAGCATTTT. Protein sequence: CASSSQGDTQPQHF.

The chain combines TRBV6-5 with TRBJ1-5, with D unresolved. Trimming cost V 7 bases and J 3 bases, with 13 bases left between them. CDR3 length equals 14 residues. Germline loops: CDR1 MNHEY, CDR2 SVGAGI. The CDR3 bases are TGTGCCAGCACCGAATCCGGTTCCAATCAGCCCCAGCATTTT. Protein: CASTESGSNQPQHF.